The 16 T cell receptor beta chains in this list originate from one sample, sequenced in a study of blood T cell repertoires in COVID-19. Assay used: immunoSEQ multiplex PCR; TCRdb lists only in-frame clones, some missing. The data hold about 120,000 clones, with 55% to 70% observed a single time. Sequences were obtained from peripheral blood. All receptors come from a woman in her 70s with acute or convalescent COVID-19.

The V call is TRBV2, the J call TRBJ1-2; 8 nucleotides agree with TRBD1. The germline CDR1 and CDR2 sequences are SNHLY and FYNNEI. This CDR3 region has 12 residues. The ends lost 6 bases at V and 8 bases at J; junction bases unmatched: 5. The CDR3 DNA reads TGTGCCAGCAGGGCGGACAGGGCCGGCTACACCTTC. Its protein is CASRADRAGYTF.

Details on this clone: The sample has other DNA sequences that encode this CDR3 too. The V call is TRBV19, the J call TRBJ2-2; 7 nucleotides match TRBD1. Germline V gene lookup returns CDR1 LNHDA and CDR2 SQIVND (reference sequence). This CDR3 spans 15 amino acids. The V and J ends lost 3 bases and 0 bases, in that order; junction bases with no gene match: 1. CDR3 coding DNA: TGTGCCAGTAGTATTCAGGGGGCGAACACCGGGGAGCTGTTTTTT. This codes for CASSIQGANTGELFF.

The V call is TRBV5-8, the J call TRBJ2-1; possibly TRBD2 for D (5 bases). CDR3 length: 11 residues. V shed 0 bases and J shed 14 bases, with 9 bases lying between them. Germline-derived CDR1 and CDR2 are SGHTS and YDEGEE. The CDR3 DNA sequence: TGTGCCAGCAGCTTGGCCCGGGGAGAGTTCTTC. Translated, it gives CASSLARGEFF.

The V and J genes are TRBV6-5 and TRBJ1-1; 7 bases map to TRBD1. This CDR3 contains 15 residues. Germline CDR1 MNHEY, CDR2 SVGAGI. Unmatched junction bases numbered 6, after V lost 5 bases and J lost 0 bases. The CDR3, as DNA: TGTGCCAGCAGTAATACGGGACAGATGAACACTGAAGCTTTCTTT. This encodes CASSNTGQMNTEAFF.

CDR3 DNA: TGCAGCGGATTAGCGGGGGGGGCCGGGGAGCTGTTTTTT. It encodes CSGLAGGAGELFF. The genes are TRBV29-1 and TRBJ2-2, with 11 bases that match TRBD2. V lost 7 bases, J lost 6 bases, and 4 bases stayed unmatched. The CDR3 spans 13 residues. CDR1 is SQVTM and CDR2 is ANQGSEA in the germline V gene.

The rearrangement uses TRBV12-3 or TRBV12-4 and TRBJ2-2; 10 bases fit TRBD2. Losses at the gene ends were 6 bases for V and 7 bases for J; bases not matched to a gene: 2. CDR3 size: 13 residues. The chain's CDR3 is CASRWTSGGELFF. The DNA for the CDR3 is TGTGCCAGCAGGTGGACTAGCGGCGGGGAGCTGTTTTTT.

The chain joins TRBV2 to TRBJ1-5; 8 bases map to TRBD1. Germline V CDR1 and CDR2: SNHLY, FYNNEI. V gave up 5 bases and J gave up 1 base; unmatched junction bases: 10. This CDR3 contains 17 residues. The CDR3 DNA sequence: TGTGCCAGCAGTCCGGGAAACAGGGGGGTAAGCAATCAGCCCCAGCATTTT. This codes for CASSPGNRGVSNQPQHF.

This chain uses TRBV7-9 with TRBJ1-1; no clear D. The CDR3 spans 12 residues. Looked up from germline, CDR1 is SEHNR and CDR2 is FQNEAQ (reference sequence). The ends were cut back, 2 bases at V and 4 bases at J, with 5 bases in the middle. CDR3 in amino acids: CASSLSGTEAFF. The CDR3 nucleotides are TGTGCCAGCAGCTTAAGCGGCACTGAAGCTTTCTTT.

This chain connects TRBV27 to TRBJ1-1; 7 bases match TRBD1. The germline CDR1 and CDR2 sequences are MNHEY and SMNVEV (reference sequence). V lost 10 bases and J lost 4; bases outside the gene matches: 12. The CDR3 is 14 amino acids. The CDR3 is CATRQGGAGTEAFF. The CDR3 DNA reads as TGTGCCACCCGCCAGGGGGGCGCCGGCACTGAAGCTTTCTTT.

The chain carries TRBV29-1 and TRBJ1-1; perhaps TRBD1 as D (6 bases). There are 13 residues in the CDR3. Germline V gene sequence: CDR1 SQVTM, CDR2 ANQGSEA. The V gene lost 6 bases and the J gene lost 2 bases, with 13 bases spanning the gap. This chain's CDR3 is CSVSTGPNTEAFF. Written as DNA, the CDR3 is TGCAGCGTATCGACAGGTCCAAACACTGAAGCTTTCTTT.

This clone was counted a single time. The chain combines TRBV10-3 with TRBJ2-3; 9 bases align to TRBD1. V was pared by 2 bases and J by 3 bases, with 6 bases of the junction left unmatched. The V gene's germline CDR1 is ENHRY and CDR2 SYGVKD. This CDR3 spans 16 amino acids. The CDR3 DNA reads TGTGCCATCAGTGAGCCGCCGGGACAGGGAACAGATACGCAGTATTTT. This codes for CAISEPPGQGTDTQYF.

This clone was counted only a few times. The genes are TRBV6-5 and TRBJ2-1, with TRBD1 matching 7 bases. Looked up from germline, CDR1 is MNHEY and CDR2 is SVGAGI. Losses at the gene ends were 7 bases for V and 0 bases for J; bases not matched to a gene: 6. The CDR3 totals 15 residues. CDR3 in DNA: TGTGCCAGCACCGGACAGGCGAGCTCCTACAATGAGCAGTTCTTC. Its protein is CASTGQASSYNEQFF.

CDR3 protein: CASSSSGNSYEQYF. In nucleotides, the CDR3 is TGTGCCAGCAGCTCCTCAGGGAACTCCTACGAGCAGTACTTC. The chain employs TRBV5-5 and TRBJ2-7; maybe TRBD1 (5 bases). Trimming took 3 bases from V and 0 from J, leaving 10 bases between them. Germline V lookup: CDR1 SGHKS, CDR2 YYEKEE (reference sequence). CDR3 length: 14 residues.

In this sample, this clone turned up a few times. V gene TRBV2 combines with J gene TRBJ1-1; 8 bases align to TRBD1. CDR3 length: 11 amino acids. The V gene end was trimmed by 8 bases and the J gene end by 8 bases; junction bases not matched to a gene: 4. Per germline, CDR1 SNHLY and CDR2 FYNNEI. CDR3 sequence (DNA): TGTGCCAGCGACCGACAGGGGGAAGCTTTCTTT. Amino acids: CASDRQGEAFF.

This clone was picked up one time. The chain has TRBV7-9 and TRBJ2-7, with D perhaps matching TRBD1 (6 bases). Germline-derived CDR1 and CDR2 are SEHNR and FQNEAQ (reference sequence). Trimming took 1 base from V and 0 from J, leaving 13 bases between them. This CDR3 is built from 16 residues. The CDR3 loop reads CASSLEGVRASYEQYF. CDR3 sequence (DNA): TGTGCCAGCAGCTTAGAGGGGGTAAGGGCCTCCTACGAGCAGTACTTC.

The V gene is TRBV28, the J gene TRBJ1-1; possible D gene TRBD1, 6 bases. V dropped 4 bases and J dropped 3 bases, with 18 bases sitting between them. This CDR3 comprises 16 residues. The germline V gene has CDR1 MDHEN and CDR2 SYDVKM. In nucleotides, the CDR3 is TGTGCCAGCAGTTCACCACTAGGGGGGGACCACACTGAAGCTTTCTTT. Translated: CASSSPLGGDHTEAFF.